This TCR beta chain was retrieved from a study of Graves' ophthalmopathy and Graves' hyperthyroidism. Study results and limitations: Blood shared most expanded thyroid clonotypes above 0.001 frequency.

This clonotype was counted many times. As yet, its antigen is unknown. The CDR3 covers 14 residues. Germline V lookup: CDR1 SNHLY, CDR2 FYNNEI. Trimming removed 4 bases from V and 6 bases from J; junction bases left unmatched: 8. RNA transcripts were the template, and TCR beta CDR3 regions were amplified from them. Scientists carried out first-round RT-PCR using HTBI primers and then a second-round multiplex PCR. TCRdb re-called the multiplex PCR reads with MiXCR, one entry per CDR3 protein. The repertoire consists of some 350,000 distinct CDR3 sequences, with about a sixth occurring once and the leading ten covering roughly 2.3%.

The specimen sequenced was peripheral blood. This sequence joins TRBV2 and TRBJ2-7, with 8 bases aligning to TRBD2. This TCR was recovered from an adult woman with stable Graves' hyperthyroidism. CDR3 sequence: CASSVGGRYSEQYF. The CDR3 nucleotides read TGTGCCAGCAGTGTTGGCGGGAGGTACAGCGAGCAGTACTTC.